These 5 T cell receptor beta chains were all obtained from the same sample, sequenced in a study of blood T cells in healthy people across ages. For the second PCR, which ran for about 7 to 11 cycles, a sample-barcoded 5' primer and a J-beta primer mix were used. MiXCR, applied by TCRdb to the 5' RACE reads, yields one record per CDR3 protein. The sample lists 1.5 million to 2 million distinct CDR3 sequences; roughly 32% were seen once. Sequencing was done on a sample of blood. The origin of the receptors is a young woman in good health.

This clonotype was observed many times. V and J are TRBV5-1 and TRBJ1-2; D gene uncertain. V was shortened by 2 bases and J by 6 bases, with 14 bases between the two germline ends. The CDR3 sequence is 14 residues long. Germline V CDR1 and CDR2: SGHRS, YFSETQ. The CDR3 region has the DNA TGCGCCAGCAGCTTCTCCGGGGAAACCAATGGCTACACCTTC. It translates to CASSFSGETNGYTF.

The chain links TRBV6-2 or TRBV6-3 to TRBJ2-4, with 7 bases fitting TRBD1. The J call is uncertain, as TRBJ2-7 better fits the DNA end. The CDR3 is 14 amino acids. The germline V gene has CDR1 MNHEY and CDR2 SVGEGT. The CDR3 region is CASASDRARYEQYF. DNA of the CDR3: TGTGCCAGCGCCTCAGACAGGGCCCGATACGAGCAGTACTTC.

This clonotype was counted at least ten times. The DNA of the CDR3 is TGTGCCAGCAAGTCGGGCTACGAGCAGTACTTC. Translating gives CASKSGYEQYF. The chain uses TRBV27 and TRBJ2-7; no definite D call. The germline V gene has CDR1 MNHEY and CDR2 SMNVEV (reference sequence). The CDR3 spans 11 residues. V gave up 7 bases and J gave up 3 bases, with 7 bases separating them.

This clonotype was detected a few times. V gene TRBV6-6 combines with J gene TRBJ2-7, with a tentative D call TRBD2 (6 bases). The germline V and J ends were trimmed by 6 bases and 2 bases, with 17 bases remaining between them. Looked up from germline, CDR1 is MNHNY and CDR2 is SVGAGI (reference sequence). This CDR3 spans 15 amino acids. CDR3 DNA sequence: TGTGCCAGCAGCGAAGGGACTCTTGAGGCCTACGAGCAGTACTTC. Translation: CASSEGTLEAYEQYF.

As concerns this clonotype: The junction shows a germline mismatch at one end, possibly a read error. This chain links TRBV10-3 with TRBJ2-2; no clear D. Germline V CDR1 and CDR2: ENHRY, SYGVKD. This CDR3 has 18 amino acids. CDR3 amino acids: CAVSESGSFGRDTGELFF. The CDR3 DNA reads TGTGCCGTCAGTGAGTCGGGTAGCTTCGGACGTGACACCGGGGAGCTGTTTTTT.